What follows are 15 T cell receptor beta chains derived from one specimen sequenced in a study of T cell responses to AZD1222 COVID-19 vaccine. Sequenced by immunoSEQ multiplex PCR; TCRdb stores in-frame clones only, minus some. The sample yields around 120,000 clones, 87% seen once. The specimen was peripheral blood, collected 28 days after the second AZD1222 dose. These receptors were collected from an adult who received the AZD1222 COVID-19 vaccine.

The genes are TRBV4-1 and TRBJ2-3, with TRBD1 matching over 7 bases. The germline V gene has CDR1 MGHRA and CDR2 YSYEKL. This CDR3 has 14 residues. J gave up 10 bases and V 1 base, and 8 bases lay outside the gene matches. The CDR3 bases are TGCGCCAGCAGCCAAGTCGAGGGGGCGCTTCCGCAGTATTTT. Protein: CASSQVEGALPQYF.

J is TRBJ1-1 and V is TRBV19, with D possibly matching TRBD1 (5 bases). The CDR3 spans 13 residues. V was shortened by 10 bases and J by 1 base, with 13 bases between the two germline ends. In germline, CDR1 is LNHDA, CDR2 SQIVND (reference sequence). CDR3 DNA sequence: TGTGCCACCCGAGAAGACAGGAACACTGAAGCTTTCTTT. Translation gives CATREDRNTEAFF.

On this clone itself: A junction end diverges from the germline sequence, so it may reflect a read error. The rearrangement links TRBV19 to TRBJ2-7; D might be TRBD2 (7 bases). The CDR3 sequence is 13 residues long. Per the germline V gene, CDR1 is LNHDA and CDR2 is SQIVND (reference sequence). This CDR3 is CASSIGGGGEQYF. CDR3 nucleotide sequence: TGTGCCAGTAGCATAGGGGGGGGAGGCGAGCAGTACTTC.

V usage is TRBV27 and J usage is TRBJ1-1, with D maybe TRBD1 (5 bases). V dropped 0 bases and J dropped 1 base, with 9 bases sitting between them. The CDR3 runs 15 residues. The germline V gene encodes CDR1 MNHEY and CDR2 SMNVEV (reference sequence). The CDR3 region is CASSLSITGNTEAFF. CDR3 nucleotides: TGTGCCAGCAGTTTATCGATAACAGGGAACACTGAAGCTTTCTTT.

The CDR3 DNA reads TGTGCCACCAGCGGCCTGGACAGGCAGTACAATGAGCAGTTCTTC. Its protein is CATSGLDRQYNEQFF. The chain links TRBV15 to TRBJ2-1, with 7 bases identical to TRBD1. V shed 5 bases, J shed 4 bases, and the junction held 8 bases outside the gene matches. CDR1 is LNHNV and CDR2 is YYDKDF in the germline V gene (reference sequence). The CDR3 length is 15 residues.

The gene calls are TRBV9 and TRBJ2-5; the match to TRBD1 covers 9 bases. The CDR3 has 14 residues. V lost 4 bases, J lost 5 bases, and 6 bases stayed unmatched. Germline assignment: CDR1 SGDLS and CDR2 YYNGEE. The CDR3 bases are TGTGCCAGCAGCCCTGGACAGGGGAAGGAGACCCAGTACTTC. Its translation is CASSPGQGKETQYF.

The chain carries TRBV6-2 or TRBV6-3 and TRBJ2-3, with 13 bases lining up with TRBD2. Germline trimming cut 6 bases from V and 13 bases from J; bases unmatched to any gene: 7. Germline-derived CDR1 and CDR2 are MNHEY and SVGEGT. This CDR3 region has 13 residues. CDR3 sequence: CASSQLAGGREYF. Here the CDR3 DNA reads TGTGCCAGCAGCCAACTAGCGGGGGGGCGGGAGTATTTT.

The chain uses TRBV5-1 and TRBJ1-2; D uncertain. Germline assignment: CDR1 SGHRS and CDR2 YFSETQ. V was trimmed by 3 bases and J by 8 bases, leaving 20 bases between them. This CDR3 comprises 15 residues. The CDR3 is CASSSVFGPDGGYTF. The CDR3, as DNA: TGCGCCAGCAGCTCCGTGTTCGGTCCCGATGGAGGCTACACCTTC.

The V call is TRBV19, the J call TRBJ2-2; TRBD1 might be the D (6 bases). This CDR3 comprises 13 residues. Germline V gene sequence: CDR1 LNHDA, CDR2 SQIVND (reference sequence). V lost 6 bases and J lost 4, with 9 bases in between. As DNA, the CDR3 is TGTGCCAGTAGGGACAGTGGCACCGGGGAGCTGTTTTTT. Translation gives CASRDSGTGELFF.

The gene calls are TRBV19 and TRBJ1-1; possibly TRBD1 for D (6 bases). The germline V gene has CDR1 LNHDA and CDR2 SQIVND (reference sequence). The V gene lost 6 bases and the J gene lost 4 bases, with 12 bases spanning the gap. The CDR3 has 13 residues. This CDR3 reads CASRTTGSTEAFF. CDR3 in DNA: TGTGCCAGTAGGACAACAGGGAGCACTGAAGCTTTCTTT.

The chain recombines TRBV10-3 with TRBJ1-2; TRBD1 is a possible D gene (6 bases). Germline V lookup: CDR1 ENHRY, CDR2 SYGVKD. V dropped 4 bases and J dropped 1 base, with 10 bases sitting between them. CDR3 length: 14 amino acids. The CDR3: CAISVDSINYGYTF. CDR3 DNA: TGTGCCATCAGTGTGGACAGTATTAACTATGGCTACACCTTC.

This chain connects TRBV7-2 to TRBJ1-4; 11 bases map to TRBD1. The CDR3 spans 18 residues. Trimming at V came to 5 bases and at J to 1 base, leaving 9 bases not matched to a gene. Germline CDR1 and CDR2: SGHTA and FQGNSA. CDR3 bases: TGTGCCAGCAGCCGCACGGTCGGGACAGGGGGAACTAATGAAAAACTGTTTTTT. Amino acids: CASSRTVGTGGTNEKLFF.

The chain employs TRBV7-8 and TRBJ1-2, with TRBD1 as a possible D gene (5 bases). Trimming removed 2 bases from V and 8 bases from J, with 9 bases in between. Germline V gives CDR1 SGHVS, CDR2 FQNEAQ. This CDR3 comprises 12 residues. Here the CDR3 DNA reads TGTGCCAGCAGCTTACAGGGCCGCGGCTACACCTTC. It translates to CASSLQGRGYTF.

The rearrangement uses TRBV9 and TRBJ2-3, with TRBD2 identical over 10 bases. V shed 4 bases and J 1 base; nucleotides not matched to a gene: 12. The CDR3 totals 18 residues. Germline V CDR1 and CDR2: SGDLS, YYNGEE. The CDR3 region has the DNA TGTGCCAGCAGCCCCAGTAGCGTCAGCGGGGGGGGCACAGATACGCAGTATTTT. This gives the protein CASSPSSVSGGGTDTQYF.

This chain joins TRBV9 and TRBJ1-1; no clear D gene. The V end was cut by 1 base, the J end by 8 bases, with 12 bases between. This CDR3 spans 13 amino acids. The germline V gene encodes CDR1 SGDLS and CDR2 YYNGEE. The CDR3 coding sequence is TGTGCCAGCAGCGTAATGTCCCGCGGGGAAGCTTTCTTT. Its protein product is CASSVMSRGEAFF.